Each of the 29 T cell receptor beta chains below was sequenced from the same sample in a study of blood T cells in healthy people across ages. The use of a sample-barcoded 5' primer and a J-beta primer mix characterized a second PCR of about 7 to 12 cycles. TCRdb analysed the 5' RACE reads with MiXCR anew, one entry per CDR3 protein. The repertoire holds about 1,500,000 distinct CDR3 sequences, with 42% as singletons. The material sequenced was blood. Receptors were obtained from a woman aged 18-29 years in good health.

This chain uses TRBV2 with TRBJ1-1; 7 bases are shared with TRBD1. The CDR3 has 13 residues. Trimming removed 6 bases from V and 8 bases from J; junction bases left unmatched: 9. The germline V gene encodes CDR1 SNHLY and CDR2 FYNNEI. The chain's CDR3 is CASRPGQASEAFF. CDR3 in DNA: TGTGCCAGCAGACCCGGACAGGCCTCAGAAGCTTTCTTT.

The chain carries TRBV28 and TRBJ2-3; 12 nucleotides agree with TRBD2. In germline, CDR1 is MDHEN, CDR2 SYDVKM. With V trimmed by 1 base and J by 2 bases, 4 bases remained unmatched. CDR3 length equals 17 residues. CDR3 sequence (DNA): TGTGCCAGCAGTTTATCGACTAGCGGGGGAGACACAGATACGCAGTATTTT. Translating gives CASSLSTSGGDTDTQYF.

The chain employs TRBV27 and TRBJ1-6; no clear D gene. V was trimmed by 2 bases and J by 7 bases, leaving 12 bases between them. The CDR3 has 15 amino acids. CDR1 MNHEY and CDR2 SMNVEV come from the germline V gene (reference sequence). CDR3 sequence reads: CASSLIPSGNSPLHF. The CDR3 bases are TGTGCCAGCAGTTTAATCCCGTCTGGCAATTCACCCCTCCACTTT.

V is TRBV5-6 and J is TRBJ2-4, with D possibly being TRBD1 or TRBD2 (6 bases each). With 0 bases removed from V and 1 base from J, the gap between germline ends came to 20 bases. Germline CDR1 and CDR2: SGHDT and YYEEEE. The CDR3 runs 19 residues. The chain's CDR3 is CASSLDTSPRGVAKNIQYF. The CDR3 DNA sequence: TGTGCCAGCAGCTTGGACACTAGCCCAAGGGGGGTTGCCAAAAACATTCAGTACTTC.

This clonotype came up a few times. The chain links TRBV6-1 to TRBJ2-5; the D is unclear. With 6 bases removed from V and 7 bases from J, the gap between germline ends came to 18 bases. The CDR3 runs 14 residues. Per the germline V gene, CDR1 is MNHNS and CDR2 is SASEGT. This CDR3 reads CASRINVETVTQYF. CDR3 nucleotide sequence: TGTGCCAGCAGGATTAATGTGGAAACCGTGACCCAGTACTTC.

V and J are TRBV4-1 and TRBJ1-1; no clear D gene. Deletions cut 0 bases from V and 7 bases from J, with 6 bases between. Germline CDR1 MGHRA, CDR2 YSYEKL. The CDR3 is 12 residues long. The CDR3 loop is CASSQEAREAFF. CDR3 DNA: TGCGCCAGCAGCCAAGAAGCCCGTGAAGCTTTCTTT.

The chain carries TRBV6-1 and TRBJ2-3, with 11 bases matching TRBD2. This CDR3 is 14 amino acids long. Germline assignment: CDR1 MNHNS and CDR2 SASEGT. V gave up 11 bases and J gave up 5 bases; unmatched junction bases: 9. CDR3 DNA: TGTGCCGCGAGATTAGCGGGGGGGGAAGATACGCAGTATTTT. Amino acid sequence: CAARLAGGEDTQYF.

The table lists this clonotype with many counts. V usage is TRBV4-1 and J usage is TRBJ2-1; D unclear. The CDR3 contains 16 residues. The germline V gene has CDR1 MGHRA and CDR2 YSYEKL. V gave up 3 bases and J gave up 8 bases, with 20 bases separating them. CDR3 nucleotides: TGCGCCAGCAGCCACCTCTCAAGCATTGCTGGCGATGAGCAGTTCTTC. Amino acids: CASSHLSSIAGDEQFF.

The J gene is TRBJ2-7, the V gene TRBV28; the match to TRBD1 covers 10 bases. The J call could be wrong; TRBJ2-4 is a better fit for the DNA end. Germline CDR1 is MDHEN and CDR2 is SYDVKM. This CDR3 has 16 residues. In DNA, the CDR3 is TGTGCCAGCAGTTTATCCCTCGGGACAGGGGATAACATTCAGTACTTC. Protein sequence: CASSLSLGTGDNIQYF.

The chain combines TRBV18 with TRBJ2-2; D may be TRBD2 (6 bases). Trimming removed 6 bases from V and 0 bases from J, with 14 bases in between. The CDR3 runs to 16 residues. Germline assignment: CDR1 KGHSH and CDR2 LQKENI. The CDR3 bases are TGTGCCAGCTCTTGGGGGAGCGGGCCGAACACCGGGGAGCTGTTTTTT. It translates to CASSWGSGPNTGELFF.

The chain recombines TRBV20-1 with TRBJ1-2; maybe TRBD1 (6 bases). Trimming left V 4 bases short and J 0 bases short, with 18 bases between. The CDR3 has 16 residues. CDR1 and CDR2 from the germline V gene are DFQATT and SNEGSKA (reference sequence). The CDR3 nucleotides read TGCAGTGCTACAGATCCCAGGGCAGGGGCTAACTATGGCTACACCTTC. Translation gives CSATDPRAGANYGYTF.

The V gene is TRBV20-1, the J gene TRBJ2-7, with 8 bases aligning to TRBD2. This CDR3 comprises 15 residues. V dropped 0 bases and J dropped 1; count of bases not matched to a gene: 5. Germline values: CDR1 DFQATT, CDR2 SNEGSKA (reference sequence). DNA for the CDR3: TGCAGTGCTAGAGAGGGGGCTAGCGGGTCCTACGAGCAGTACTTC. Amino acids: CSAREGASGSYEQYF.

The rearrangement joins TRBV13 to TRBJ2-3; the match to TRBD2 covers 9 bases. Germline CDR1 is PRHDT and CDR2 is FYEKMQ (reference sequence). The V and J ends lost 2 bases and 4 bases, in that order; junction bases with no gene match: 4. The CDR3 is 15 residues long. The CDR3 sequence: CASSLPAGGADTQYF. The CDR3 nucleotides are TGTGCCAGCAGCTTACCAGCGGGAGGCGCAGATACGCAGTATTTT.

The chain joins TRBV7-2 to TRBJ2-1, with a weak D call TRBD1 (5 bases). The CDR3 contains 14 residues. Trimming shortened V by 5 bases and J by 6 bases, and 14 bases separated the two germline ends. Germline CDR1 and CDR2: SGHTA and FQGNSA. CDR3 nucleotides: TGTGCCAGCAGCCCTGAAGGGGATAGCAATGAGCAGTTCTTC. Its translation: CASSPEGDSNEQFF.

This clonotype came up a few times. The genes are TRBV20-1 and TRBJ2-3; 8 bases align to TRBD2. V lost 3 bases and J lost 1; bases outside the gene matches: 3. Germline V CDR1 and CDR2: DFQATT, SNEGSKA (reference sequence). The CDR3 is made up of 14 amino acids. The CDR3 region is CSASLSGGTDTQYF. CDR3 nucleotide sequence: TGCAGTGCTAGCCTTAGCGGGGGCACAGATACGCAGTATTTT.

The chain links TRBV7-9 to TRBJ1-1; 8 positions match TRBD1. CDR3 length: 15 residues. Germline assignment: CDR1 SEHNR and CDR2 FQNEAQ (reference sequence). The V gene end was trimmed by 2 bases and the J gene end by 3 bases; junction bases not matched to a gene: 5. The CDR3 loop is CASSLRPGGDTEAFF. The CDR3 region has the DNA TGTGCCAGCAGCTTACGGCCAGGGGGCGACACTGAAGCTTTCTTT.

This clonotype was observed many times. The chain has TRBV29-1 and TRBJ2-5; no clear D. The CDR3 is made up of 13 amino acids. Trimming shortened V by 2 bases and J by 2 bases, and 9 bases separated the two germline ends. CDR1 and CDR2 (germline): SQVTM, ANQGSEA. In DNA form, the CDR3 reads TGCAGCGTTGAACGCGGTACTCAAGAGACCCAGTACTTC. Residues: CSVERGTQETQYF.

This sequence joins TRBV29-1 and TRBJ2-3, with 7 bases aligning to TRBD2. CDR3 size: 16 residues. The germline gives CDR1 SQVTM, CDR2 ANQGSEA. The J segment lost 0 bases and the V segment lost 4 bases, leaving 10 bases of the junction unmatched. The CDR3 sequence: CSVAGGSAFSTDTQYF. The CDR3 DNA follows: TGCAGCGTTGCGGGCGGGAGTGCTTTTAGCACAGATACGCAGTATTTT.

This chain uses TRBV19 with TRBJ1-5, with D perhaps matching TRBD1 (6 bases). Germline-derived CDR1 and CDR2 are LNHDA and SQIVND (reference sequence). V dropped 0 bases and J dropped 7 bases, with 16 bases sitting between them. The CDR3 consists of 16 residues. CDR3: CASSIDGTTSPQPQHF. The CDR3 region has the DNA TGTGCCAGTAGTATAGATGGGACAACTTCTCCGCAGCCCCAGCATTTT.

The CDR3 nucleotides read TGCAGCGTTGAATTAGGCAGGACGAACACCGGGGAGCTGTTTTTT. It translates to CSVELGRTNTGELFF. The chain is built from TRBV29-1 and TRBJ2-2; D ambiguous. The CDR3 covers 15 residues. Trimming took off 2 bases at V and 0 bases at J, with 10 bases between the two ends. CDR1 and CDR2 (germline): SQVTM, ANQGSEA.

CDR3 region: CASSTRDGNSGANVLTF. The CDR3 DNA sequence: TGTGCCAGCAGTACCAGGGACGGAAACTCTGGGGCCAACGTCCTGACTTTC. This rearrangement joins TRBV28 to TRBJ2-6; D tentatively reads TRBD1 or TRBD2 (5 bases each). The V gene lost 5 bases and the J gene lost 0 bases, with 14 bases spanning the gap. This CDR3 comprises 17 residues. Germline V gene sequence: CDR1 MDHEN, CDR2 SYDVKM.

The CDR3 nucleotides are TGTGCCAGCATGACGGGAAATGGGTTTGGCTACACCTTC. Its translation: CASMTGNGFGYTF. The chain is built from TRBV3-1 and TRBJ1-2, with unresolved D. This CDR3 region has 13 residues. Germline V gene lookup returns CDR1 LGHDT and CDR2 YNNKEL (reference sequence). V was trimmed by 7 bases and J by 7 bases, leaving 16 bases between them.

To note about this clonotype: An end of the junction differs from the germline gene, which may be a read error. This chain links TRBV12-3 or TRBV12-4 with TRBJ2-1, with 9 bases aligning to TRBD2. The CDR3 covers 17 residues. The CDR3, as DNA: TGTGCCAGCAGTTTCAGAGCGGGAGGCAGCTCCTACAGTGAGCAGTTCTTC. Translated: CASSFRAGGSSYSEQFF.

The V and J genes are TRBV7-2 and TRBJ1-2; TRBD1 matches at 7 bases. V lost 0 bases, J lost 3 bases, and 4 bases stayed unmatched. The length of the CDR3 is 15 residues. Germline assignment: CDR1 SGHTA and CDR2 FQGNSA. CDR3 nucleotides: TGTGCCAGCAGCTTAGCCCCAGGGGGGGACTATGGCTACACCTTC. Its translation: CASSLAPGGDYGYTF. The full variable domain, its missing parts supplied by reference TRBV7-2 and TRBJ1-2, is GAGVSQSPSNKVTEKGKDVELRCDPISGHTALYWYRQSLGQGLEFLIYFQGNSAPDKSGLPSDRFSAERTGGSVSTLTIQRTQQEDSAVYLCASSLAPGGDYGYTFGSGTRLTVV.

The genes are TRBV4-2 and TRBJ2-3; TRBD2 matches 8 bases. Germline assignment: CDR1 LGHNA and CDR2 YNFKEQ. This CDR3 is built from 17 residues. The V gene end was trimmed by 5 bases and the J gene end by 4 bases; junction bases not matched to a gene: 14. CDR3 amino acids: CASSAVGERGRADTQYF. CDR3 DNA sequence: TGTGCCAGCAGCGCCGTGGGGGAGCGGGGGAGGGCAGATACGCAGTATTTT.

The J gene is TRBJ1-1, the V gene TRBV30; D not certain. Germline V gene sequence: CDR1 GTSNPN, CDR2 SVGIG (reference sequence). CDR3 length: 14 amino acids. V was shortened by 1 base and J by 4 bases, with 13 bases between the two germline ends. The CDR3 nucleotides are TGTGCCTGGAGTGCCGGAGTTGAGGGCACTGAAGCTTTCTTT. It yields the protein CAWSAGVEGTEAFF.

The CDR3, as DNA: TGTGCCAGCAGTGAGGTAGTAAGCTCTGGGGCCAACGTCCTGACTTTC. It specifies CASSEVVSSGANVLTF. The gene calls are TRBV2 and TRBJ2-6; no reliable D call. V lost 3 bases and J lost 0, with 9 bases in between. The germline gives CDR1 SNHLY, CDR2 FYNNEI. The CDR3 is 16 amino acids.

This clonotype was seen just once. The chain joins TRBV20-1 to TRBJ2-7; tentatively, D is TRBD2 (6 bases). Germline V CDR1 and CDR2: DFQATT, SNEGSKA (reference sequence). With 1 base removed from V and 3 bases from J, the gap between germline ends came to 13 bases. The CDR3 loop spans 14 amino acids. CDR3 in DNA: TGCAGTGCTAGAGGACTAGACAACCTCTACGAGCAGTACTTC. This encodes CSARGLDNLYEQYF.

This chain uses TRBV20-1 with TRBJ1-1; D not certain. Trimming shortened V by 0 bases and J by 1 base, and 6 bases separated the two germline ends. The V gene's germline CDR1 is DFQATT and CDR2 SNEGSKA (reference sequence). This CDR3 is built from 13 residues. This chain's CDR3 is CSARDRENTEAFF. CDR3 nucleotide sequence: TGCAGTGCTAGAGATCGGGAGAACACTGAAGCTTTCTTT.